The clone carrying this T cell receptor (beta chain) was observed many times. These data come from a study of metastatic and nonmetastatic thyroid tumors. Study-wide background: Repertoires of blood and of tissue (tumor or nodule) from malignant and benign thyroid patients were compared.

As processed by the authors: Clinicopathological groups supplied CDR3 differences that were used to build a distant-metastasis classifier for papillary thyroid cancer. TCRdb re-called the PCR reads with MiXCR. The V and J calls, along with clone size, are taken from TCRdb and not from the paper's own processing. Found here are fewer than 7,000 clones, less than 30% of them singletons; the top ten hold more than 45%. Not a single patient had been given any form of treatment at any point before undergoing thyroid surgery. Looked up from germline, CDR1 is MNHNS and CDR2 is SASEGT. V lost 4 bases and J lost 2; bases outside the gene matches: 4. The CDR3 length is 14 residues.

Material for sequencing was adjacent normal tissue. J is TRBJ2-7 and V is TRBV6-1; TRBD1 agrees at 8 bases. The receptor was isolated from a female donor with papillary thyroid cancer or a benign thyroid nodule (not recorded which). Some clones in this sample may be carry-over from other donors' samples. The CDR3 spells CASSVGQGPYEQYF. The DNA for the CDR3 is TGTGCCAGCAGTGTCGGACAGGGTCCCTACGAGCAGTACTTC.